Given below is one T cell receptor beta chain in context. The antigen is not known. Repertoires were generated with immunoSEQ multiplex PCR, while TCRdb's copy carries only in-frame clones and drops some. Of 24,000 or so clones listed, more than 70% are singletons. The data belong to a study of OX40 agonist ivuxolimab in advanced cancers. Study background: Earlier anti-PD-1, anti-PD-L1 or anti-CTLA-4 therapy was permitted; about 44% had received some.

Study-level results: Among patients with partial responses at 0.1-3.0 mg/kg, clonal expansion was among the lowest.

V trimming: 2 bases; J trimming: 2 bases; junction bases outside the gene matches: 7. This CDR3 is built from 18 residues. Germline values: CDR1 SGHRS, CDR2 YFSETQ. The rearrangement uses TRBV5-1 and TRBJ2-2; 12 nucleotides match TRBD1. This receptor was identified in an adult with an advanced solid tumor such as melanoma, head and neck, liver or kidney cancer. Sample: CD4+ or CD8+ T cells sorted from blood, taken in a trial of the OX40 agonist ivuxolimab. In nucleotides, the CDR3 is TGCGCCAGCAGCTTTCTTCCGGGACAGGGGGCTAACACCGGGGAGCTGTTTTTT. Amino acids: CASSFLPGQGANTGELFF.